Sequencing of this T cell receptor beta chain was carried out in a study of regulatory T cells in long-lasting Graves disease listed by TCRdb under 2021. For the wider study: Persistent Graves' disease was defined as persistently positive TSH receptor autoantibodies together with antithyroid drug treatment for over 5 years. Persistent Graves' disease patients were compared with newly diagnosed Graves' disease patients by peripheral blood TCR sequencing and RNA sequencing. The study was registered as a clinical trial and conducted in China. A total of 33 samples were covered by TCR sequencing, comprising 13 persistent and around 20 newly diagnosed Graves' disease patients. Antithyroid drugs had been taken for approximately 10 years on average by persistent Graves' disease patients in the clinical cohort. Results and caveats for the whole study, not just this receptor: Only peripheral blood was studied, because thyroid tissue, the primary lesion, was inaccessible. Preferential use of TRBV28, TRBJ1-2 and TRBJ2-5 was observed in persistent disease, whereas TRBV20-1 and TRBJ2-1 were favored in newly diagnosed disease. Sequencing and analysis were restricted to the TCR beta chain. Patients with persistent disease shared more public clonotypes (over 2,500) than newly diagnosed patients did (around 980). Compared with newly diagnosed patients, patients with persistent Graves' disease had lower TCR Shannon entropy and fewer highly expanded clones, which suggests clonal expansion. The authors acknowledged the small sample size as a limitation that may reduce accuracy.

What this sample's time point label stands for: persistent/refractory GD, antithyroid drugs over 5 years with positive TRAb. For both TCR sequencing and RNA sequencing, RNA was extracted from PBMCs using TRIzol. Graves' disease was diagnosed according to American Thyroid Association guidelines. Patients were recruited from an endocrinology department in Xi'an, China. From each patient, approximately 10 milliliters of peripheral blood was collected into an EDTA anticoagulant tube. Ficoll Paque Plus density gradient separation was used to isolate PBMCs, and no additional T cell sorting was done. An Agilent 2100 Bioanalyzer and agarose gel were used to check RNA quality, while a NanoDrop 2000 measured RNA concentration. CDR1 and CDR2 (SNHLY, FYNNEI) derive from the germline V gene. The CDR3, from cysteine to phenylalanine, totals 13 residues. This entry keeps only the CDR3 DNA: 39 bases, framed from base 1. At the junction V is shortened by 2 bases and J by 4 bases, with 8 bases in between.

Library preparation employed multiplex PCR. The reads were generated on an Illumina HiSeq 4000. CDR3 regions were amplified by Arm-PCR with iRepertoire HTBI primers to construct TCR beta libraries. PCR products were gel purified before sequencing. The published analysis was carried out like this. Gene usage analysis of CDR3 amino acid clonotypes used the 60 to 80 TRBV and about 14 TRBJ segments found across samples. Filtered high-quality paired reads were merged into contigs using COPE and FqMerger. BLAST was used to align contigs to IMGT TRBV, TRBD and TRBJ reference genes, with CDR3 defined following IMGT. Highly expanded clones were defined as clonotypes with a frequency above 0.1%. Shannon entropy served as the measure of repertoire diversity, while the Gini coefficient captured V-J evenness. A clonotype was considered public if more than one individual shared it. The public reads were quality trimmed at Q25 with fastp and then assembled into clones with MiXCR by TCRdb, keeping productive beta chains. Each CDR3 protein appears once, grouped with its most common genes and DNA. The V and J calls come from TCRdb's annotation, not from the publication. The sample yields over 250,000 distinct CDR3 sequences; 20% to 25% were counted once. Roughly 50% of the sample comes from the top ten.

This clonotype was seen ten or more times. The specificity of this receptor is unknown. Base qualities were left out, and no much larger clone turns up one base away. This receptor was taken from a female donor with Graves disease. This material consisted of peripheral blood mononuclear cells (PBMCs), taken when the disease was refractory, from a patient treated with antithyroid drugs. The chain employs TRBV2 and TRBJ2-5, with the D gene call left open. In nucleotides, the sequence is TGTGCCAGCAGTGAACTGGCAGGAGAGACCCAGTACTTC. Its protein reads: CASSELAGETQYF. The full variable domain, with segments outside the CDR3 supplied by the reference TRBV2 and TRBJ2-5 proteins, appears as EPEVTQTPSHQVTQMGQEVILRCVPISNHLYFYWYRQILGQKVEFLVSFYNNEISEKSEIFDDQFSVERPDGSNFTLKIRSTKLEDSAMYFCASSELAGETQYFGPGTRLLVL.